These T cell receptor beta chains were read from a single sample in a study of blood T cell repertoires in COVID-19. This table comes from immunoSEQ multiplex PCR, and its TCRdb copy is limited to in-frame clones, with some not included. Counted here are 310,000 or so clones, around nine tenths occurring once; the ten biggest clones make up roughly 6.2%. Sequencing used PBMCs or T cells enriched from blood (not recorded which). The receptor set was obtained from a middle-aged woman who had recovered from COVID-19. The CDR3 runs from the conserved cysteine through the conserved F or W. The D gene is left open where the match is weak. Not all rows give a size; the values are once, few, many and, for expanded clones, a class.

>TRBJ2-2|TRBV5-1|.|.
TGCGCCAGCAGCGGCGGGGAAGGAACCGGGGAGCTGTTTTTT
CASSGGEGTGELFF
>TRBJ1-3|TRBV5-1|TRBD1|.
TGCGCCAGCAGCTTGGTGGGGGACAGCGCTGGAAACACCATATATTTT
CASSLVGDSAGNTIYF
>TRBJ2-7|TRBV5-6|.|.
TGTGCCAGCAGCCCCTGGGCGTCGCTCGAGCAGTACTTC
CASSPWASLEQYF
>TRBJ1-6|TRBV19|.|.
TGTGCCAGTAGTATTACCAGCTCCTATAATTCACCCCTCCACTTT
CASSITSSYNSPLHF
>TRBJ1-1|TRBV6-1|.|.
TGTGCCAGCAGTGAAGCGCGGGGGCAGGGGCCTTCGAAGCCTTTCTTT
CASSEARGQGPSKPFF
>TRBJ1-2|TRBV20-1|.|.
TGCAGTGTCGTGCGGGATGGCTACACCTTC
CSVVRDGYTF
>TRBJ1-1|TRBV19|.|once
TGTGCCAGTAGTACCAGTTTGAACACTGAAGCTTTCTTT
CASSTSLNTEAFF
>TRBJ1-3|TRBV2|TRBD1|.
TGTGCCAGCAGCCCCGGGACAGGGGGCTCTCACTCTGGAAACACCATATATTTT
CASSPGTGGSHSGNTIYF
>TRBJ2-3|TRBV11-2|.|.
TGTGCCAGCAGCTCTCGGGAAGACACAGATACGCAGTATTTT
CASSSREDTDTQYF
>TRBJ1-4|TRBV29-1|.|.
TGCAGCGTTGACCAGACACCTAATGAAAAACTGTTTTTT
CSVDQTPNEKLFF
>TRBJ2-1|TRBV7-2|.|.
TGTGCCAGCAGCTTATGGAGGGTTGAGCAGTTCTTC
CASSLWRVEQFF
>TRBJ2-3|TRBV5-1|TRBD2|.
TGCGCCAGCAGCAGGACTAGCGGGAACACAGATACGCAGTATTTT
CASSRTSGNTDTQYF
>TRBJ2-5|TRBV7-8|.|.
TGTGCCAGCAGCTTAGAGCAGCGGGAGACCCAGTACTTC
CASSLEQRETQYF
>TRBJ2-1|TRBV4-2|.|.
TGTGCCAGCAGCCAAGCCGGGGATAGGGATGAGCAGTTCTTC
CASSQAGDRDEQFF
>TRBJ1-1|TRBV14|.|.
TGTGCCAGCAGCCAAGATCACAGGAGCACTGAAGCTTTCTTT
CASSQDHRSTEAFF
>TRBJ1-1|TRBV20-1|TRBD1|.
TGCAGTGCTCAGACAGGGTCTGAAGCTTTCTTT
CSAQTGSEAFF
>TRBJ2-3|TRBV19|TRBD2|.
TGTGCCAGTAGTAAGAGACTAGCGGGAGCAGATACGCAGTATTTT
CASSKRLAGADTQYF
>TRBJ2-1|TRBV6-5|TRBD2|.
TGTGCCAGCTGGACTAGCGGGGGCCTCACCCATGAGCAGTTCTTC
CASWTSGGLTHEQFF
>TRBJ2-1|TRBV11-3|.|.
TGTGCCAGCAGCGCACAGGGTGGGAAATACAATGAGCAGTTCTTC
CASSAQGGKYNEQFF
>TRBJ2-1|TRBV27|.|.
TGTGCCAGCAGTTTATCGGGCCAGCGGAGATACAATGAGCAGTTCTTC
CASSLSGQRRYNEQFF
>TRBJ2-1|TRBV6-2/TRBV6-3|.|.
TGTGCCAGCAGTTACTCCGGACTGGAAGGCAATGAGCAGTTCTTC
CASSYSGLEGNEQFF